What follows are 25 T cell receptor beta chains derived from one specimen sequenced in a study of blood T cell repertoires in COVID-19. The method was immunoSEQ multiplex PCR; TCRdb's version includes in-frame clones alone and lacks a portion of them. This sample has more than 45,000 clones, with roughly 90% found just once. Sequences were obtained from peripheral blood. The receptors originated from a human donor in a cohort sampled during active COVID-19.

The chain joins TRBV5-1 to TRBJ2-1; the match to TRBD1 covers 9 bases. J lost 4 bases, V lost 3 bases, and 5 bases had no gene match. CDR3 size: 15 residues. Germline V gene lookup returns CDR1 SGHRS and CDR2 YFSETQ. CDR3 bases: TGCGCCAGCAGCTCCAGGGACAGGGATTACAATGAGCAGTTCTTC. Its protein is CASSSRDRDYNEQFF.

The rearrangement links TRBV21-1 to TRBJ2-2; no check of the table's D call, TRBD1, against the DNA was made. TRBV21-1 is labeled a pseudogene. This CDR3 is built from 18 residues. The CDR3 coding sequence is TGTGCCAGCAGCAAAGGCGAGGGACAGGGGAGGAACACCGGGGAGCTGTTTTTT. It specifies CASSKGEGQGRNTGELFF.

This clone appeared a single time. The V and J genes are TRBV30 and TRBJ1-1; D remains ambiguous. This CDR3 has 12 residues. The germline V gene encodes CDR1 GTSNPN and CDR2 SVGIG (reference sequence). Trimming took 2 bases from V and 0 from J, leaving 4 bases between them. CDR3 residues: CAWSTLNTEAFF. In DNA, the CDR3 is TGTGCCTGGAGTACTTTGAACACTGAAGCTTTCTTT.

The CDR3 DNA reads as TGTGCCAGCAGTGTGGGGCGGATGAACACTGAAGCTTTCTTT. It yields the protein CASSVGRMNTEAFF. The gene calls are TRBV28 and TRBJ1-1; TRBD1 is a possible D gene (5 bases). Trimming took 5 bases from V and 0 from J, leaving 10 bases between them. This CDR3 spans 14 amino acids. CDR1 and CDR2 from the germline V gene are MDHEN and SYDVKM. Variable domain in full (rest from reference TRBV28 and TRBJ1-1): DVKVTQSSRYLVKRTGEKVFLECVQDMDHENMFWYRQDPGLGLRLIYFSYDVKMKEKGDIPEGYSVSREKKERFSLILESASTNQTSMYLCASSVGRMNTEAFFGQGTRLTVV.

The sample holds one count of this clone. V is TRBV28 and J is TRBJ1-2, with 9 nucleotides matching TRBD1. Per germline, CDR1 MDHEN and CDR2 SYDVKM. V lost 5 bases and J lost 3; bases outside the gene matches: 7. This CDR3 has 15 residues. The CDR3 is CASSHRGRGHYGYTF. The CDR3 DNA reads TGTGCCAGCAGTCACAGGGGGCGAGGACACTATGGCTACACCTTC.

The chain combines TRBV9 with TRBJ2-7, with no clear D. The CDR3 extends over 14 amino acids. Looked up from germline, CDR1 is SGDLS and CDR2 is YYNGEE. V lost 4 bases, J lost 9 bases, and 20 bases lay in between. CDR3 loop: CASSPAPTVTWQYF. The CDR3 nucleotides read TGTGCCAGCAGCCCCGCACCGACGGTGACTTGGCAGTACTTC.

This clone is a singleton in its sample. The V gene is TRBV6-1, the J gene TRBJ1-4; a possible D gene is TRBD1 (5 bases). There are 14 residues in the CDR3. The germline V gene encodes CDR1 MNHNS and CDR2 SASEGT. Between the trimmed V and J ends, which lost 2 bases and 4 bases, there was a span of 8 bases. The CDR3 region has the DNA TGTGCCAGCAGTGAATGGGGCCTTAATGAAAAACTGTTTTTT. Translation: CASSEWGLNEKLFF.

The chain employs TRBV30 and TRBJ1-6; 7 nucleotides match TRBD1. Germline CDR1 GTSNPN, CDR2 SVGIG (reference sequence). V gave up 2 bases and J gave up 6 bases; unmatched junction bases: 1. The CDR3 sequence is 13 residues long. CDR3 in amino acids: CAWSRDSNSPLHF. The CDR3 DNA follows: TGTGCCTGGAGTCGGGACAGTAATTCACCCCTCCACTTT.

The chain joins TRBV2 to TRBJ1-2, with 9 bases aligning to TRBD1. CDR3 length: 15 residues. The V gene's germline CDR1 is SNHLY and CDR2 FYNNEI. Trimming at V came to 3 bases and at J to 4 bases, leaving 6 bases not matched to a gene. This chain's CDR3 is CASSDPGQGIYGYTF. CDR3 DNA: TGTGCCAGCAGTGACCCCGGACAGGGGATCTATGGCTACACCTTC.

The chain carries TRBV28 and TRBJ2-7; perhaps TRBD1 as D (5 bases). This CDR3 region has 14 residues. Germline CDR1 reads MDHEN; CDR2 reads SYDVKM. Trimming removed 2 bases at V and 5 bases at J, with 13 bases between. The CDR3 coding sequence is TGTGCCAGCAGTTTAGGTCAGGGTCGACACGAGCAGTACTTC. It is translated as CASSLGQGRHEQYF.

This clone was seen a few times. The chain joins TRBV9 to TRBJ2-5, with TRBD2 identical over 9 bases. The trim removed 3 bases at V and 5 bases at J, leaving 8 bases unmatched. Germline CDR1 SGDLS, CDR2 YYNGEE. This CDR3 comprises 15 residues. The CDR3 sequence is CASSASGGKGETQYF. CDR3 in DNA: TGTGCCAGCAGCGCCAGCGGGGGGAAAGGGGAGACCCAGTACTTC. Full variable domain (remainder filled in from reference TRBV9 and TRBJ2-5): DSGVTQTPKHLITATGQRVTLRCSPRSGDLSVYWYQQSLDQGLQFLIQYYNGEERAKGNILERFSAQQFPDLHSELNLSSLELGDSALYFCASSASGGKGETQYFGPGTRLLVL.

This sequence joins TRBV10-2 and TRBJ2-7, with D uncertain. The germline V gene has CDR1 WSHSY and CDR2 SAAADI. This CDR3 is 10 amino acids long. With 8 bases removed from V and 3 bases from J, the gap between germline ends came to 5 bases. The CDR3 nucleotides read TGCGCCAGCGGCAGCTACGAGCAGTACTTC. It encodes CASGSYEQYF.

CDR3 in DNA: TGTGCCAGCAGTTTCCCGGGACAAGAAGCTAACTATGGCTACACCTTC. This translates into CASSFPGQEANYGYTF. This chain links TRBV27 with TRBJ1-2; perhaps TRBD1 as D (6 bases). V was clipped by 3 bases and J by 0 bases, with 14 bases between them. CDR3 size: 16 residues. Germline CDR1 MNHEY, CDR2 SMNVEV (reference sequence).

The V call is TRBV2, the J call TRBJ1-1; D remains unclear. V was clipped by 0 bases and J by 4 bases, with 12 bases between them. CDR1 is SNHLY, CDR2 FYNNEI, per germline. The CDR3 has 15 residues. The DNA of the CDR3 is TGTGCCAGCAGTGAAGCGGTAAACGGGATCACTGAAGCTTTCTTT. Translated, it gives CASSEAVNGITEAFF. Variable domain in full (rest from reference TRBV2 and TRBJ1-1): EPEVTQTPSHQVTQMGQEVILRCVPISNHLYFYWYRQILGQKVEFLVSFYNNEISEKSEIFDDQFSVERPDGSNFTLKIRSTKLEDSAMYFCASSEAVNGITEAFFGQGTRLTVV.

J is TRBJ1-2 and V is TRBV10-2, with 7 bases that match TRBD1. Germline CDR1 reads WSHSY; CDR2 reads SAAADI. The CDR3 length is 12 residues. V gave up 6 bases and J gave up 8 bases; unmatched junction bases: 6. The CDR3 DNA is TGCGCCAGCAGGGACGACAGGGAAGGCTACACCTTC. Translation: CASRDDREGYTF.

As regards this clone: The same CDR3 also results from other DNA sequences found in this sample. This chain uses TRBV18 with TRBJ1-2, with 7 bases lining up with TRBD1. The CDR3 length is 15 residues. Germline V gene lookup returns CDR1 KGHSH and CDR2 LQKENI. Trimming removed 3 bases from V and 0 bases from J; junction bases left unmatched: 4. CDR3 DNA sequence: TGTGCCAGCTCACCGGACAGGCACCCTAACTATGGCTACACCTTC. This gives the protein CASSPDRHPNYGYTF. Full variable domain (missing parts from reference TRBV18 and TRBJ1-2): NAGVMQNPRHLVRRRGQEARLRCSPMKGHSHVYWYRQLPEEGLKFMVYLQKENIIDESGMPKERFSAEFPKEGPSILRIQQVVRGDSAAYFCASSPDRHPNYGYTFGSGTRLTVV.

The gene calls are TRBV7-2 and TRBJ2-5, with 9 bases identical to TRBD2. Germline-derived CDR1 and CDR2 are SGHTA and FQGNSA. With 5 bases clipped from V and 6 bases from J, the junction kept 7 bases outside the gene matches. CDR3 size: 14 residues. CDR3 sequence reads: CASSRGTSTQTQYF. The DNA for the CDR3 is TGTGCCAGCAGCCGCGGGACTAGCACCCAGACCCAGTACTTC. The full variable domain, with the rest looked up from reference TRBV7-2 and TRBJ2-5, is GAGVSQSPSNKVTEKGKDVELRCDPISGHTALYWYRQSLGQGLEFLIYFQGNSAPDKSGLPSDRFSAERTGGSVSTLTIQRTQQEDSAVYLCASSRGTSTQTQYFGPGTRLLVL.

V gene TRBV24-1 combines with J gene TRBJ2-2, with no clear D. Per the germline V gene, CDR1 is KGHDR and CDR2 is SFDVKD. The CDR3 consists of 17 residues. Trimming removed 2 bases at V and 8 bases at J, with 20 bases between. CDR3 sequence reads: CATSDSKLGVSPGELFF. CDR3 nucleotide sequence: TGTGCCACCAGTGATTCTAAGCTCGGTGTATCCCCGGGGGAGCTGTTTTTT.

The V and J genes are TRBV11-2 and TRBJ2-7; 8 nucleotides line up with TRBD1. This CDR3 region has 15 residues. V was clipped by 1 base and J by 6 bases; unmatched bases: 8. Germline-derived CDR1 and CDR2 are SGHAT and FQNNGV. CDR3 region: CASSLVGQGAGEQYF. The DNA for the CDR3 is TGTGCCAGCAGCTTAGTGGGGCAGGGGGCGGGCGAGCAGTACTTC.

This chain connects TRBV6-2 or TRBV6-3 to TRBJ2-2; 7 nucleotides agree with TRBD1. The CDR3 is 14 residues long. Germline V gene data show CDR1 as MNHEY and CDR2 as SVGEGT. V lost 5 bases and J lost 3; bases outside the gene matches: 3. CDR3 protein: CASSPTGDTGELFF. CDR3 in DNA: TGTGCCAGCAGTCCCACAGGGGACACCGGGGAGCTGTTTTTT.

The chain recombines TRBV5-4 with TRBJ2-5; the match to TRBD1 covers 7 bases. Trimming removed 4 bases from V and 3 bases from J; junction bases left unmatched: 6. Germline CDR1 and CDR2: SGHNT and YYREEE (reference sequence). The CDR3 runs to 14 residues. The chain's CDR3 is CASSPRTGEETQYF. In DNA, the CDR3 is TGTGCCAGCAGCCCTAGGACAGGAGAAGAGACCCAGTACTTC.

The rearrangement uses TRBV9 and TRBJ2-7; a weak D match, TRBD2 (6 bases). CDR1 and CDR2 from the germline V gene are SGDLS and YYNGEE. V was shortened by 3 bases and J by 2 bases, with 18 bases between the two germline ends. The CDR3 is 16 residues long. CDR3 amino acids: CASSAGGSTGAYEQYF. DNA of the CDR3: TGTGCCAGCAGCGCCGGGGGTTCGACGGGGGCCTACGAGCAGTACTTC.

J is TRBJ1-2 and V is TRBV5-1; D ambiguous. Germline V lookup: CDR1 SGHRS, CDR2 YFSETQ. V dropped 0 bases and J dropped 10 bases, with 4 bases sitting between them. This CDR3 has 10 residues. CDR3 coding DNA: TGCGCCAGCAGCTTGGGACACTACACCTTC. Encoded protein: CASSLGHYTF.

This chain connects TRBV5-1 to TRBJ2-1, with 7 nucleotides matching TRBD1. The ends lost 4 bases at V and 0 bases at J; junction bases unmatched: 7. Germline-derived CDR1 and CDR2 are SGHRS and YFSETQ. The CDR3 loop spans 16 amino acids. CDR3 in DNA: TGCGCCAGCAGCAGAACAGGGGCCCTCTCCTACAATGAGCAGTTCTTC. Translating it yields CASSRTGALSYNEQFF.

The V call is TRBV20-1, the J call TRBJ2-1; 9 nucleotides line up with TRBD1. The CDR3 runs to 14 residues. J lost 5 bases, V lost 3 bases, and 5 bases had no gene match. Germline V lookup: CDR1 DFQATT, CDR2 SNEGSKA (reference sequence). This chain's CDR3 is CSASFGQGHNEQFF. In nucleotides, the CDR3 is TGCAGTGCTAGTTTCGGACAGGGGCACAATGAGCAGTTCTTC.